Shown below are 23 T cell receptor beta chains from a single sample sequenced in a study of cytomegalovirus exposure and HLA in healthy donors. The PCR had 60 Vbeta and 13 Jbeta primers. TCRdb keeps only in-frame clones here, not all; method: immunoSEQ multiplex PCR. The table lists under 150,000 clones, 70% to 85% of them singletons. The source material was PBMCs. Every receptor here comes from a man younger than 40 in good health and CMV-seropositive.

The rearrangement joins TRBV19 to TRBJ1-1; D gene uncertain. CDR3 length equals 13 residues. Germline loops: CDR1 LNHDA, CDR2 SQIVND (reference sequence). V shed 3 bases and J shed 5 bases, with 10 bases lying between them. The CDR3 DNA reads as TGTGCCAGTAGTATGGTGTCGAGGACTGAAGCTTTCTTT. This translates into CASSMVSRTEAFF.

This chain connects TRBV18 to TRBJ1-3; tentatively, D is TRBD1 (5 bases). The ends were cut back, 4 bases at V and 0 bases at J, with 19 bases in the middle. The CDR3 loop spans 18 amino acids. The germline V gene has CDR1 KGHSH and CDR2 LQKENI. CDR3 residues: CASSRPQRTRGSGNTIYF. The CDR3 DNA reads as TGTGCCAGCTCACGCCCACAACGGACTAGGGGCTCTGGAAACACCATATATTTT.

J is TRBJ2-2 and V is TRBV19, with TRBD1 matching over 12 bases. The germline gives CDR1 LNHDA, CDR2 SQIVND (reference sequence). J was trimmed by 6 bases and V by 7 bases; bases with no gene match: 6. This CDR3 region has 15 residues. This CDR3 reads CASNSGQGAAGELFF. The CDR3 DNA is TGTGCCAGTAATTCGGGACAGGGGGCTGCCGGGGAGCTGTTTTTT. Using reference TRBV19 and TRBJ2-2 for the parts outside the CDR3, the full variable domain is DGGITQSPKYLFRKEGQNVTLSCEQNLNHDAMYWYRQDPGQGLRLIYYSQIVNDFQKGDIAEGYSVSREKKESFPLTVTSAQKNPTAFYLCASNSGQGAAGELFFGEGSRLTVL.

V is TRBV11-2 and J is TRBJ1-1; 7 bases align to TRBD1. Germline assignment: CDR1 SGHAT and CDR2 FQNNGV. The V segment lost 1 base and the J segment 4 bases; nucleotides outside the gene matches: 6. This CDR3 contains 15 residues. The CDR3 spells CASSLVVQGSTEAFF. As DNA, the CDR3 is TGTGCCAGCAGCTTAGTTGTACAGGGGAGCACTGAAGCTTTCTTT.

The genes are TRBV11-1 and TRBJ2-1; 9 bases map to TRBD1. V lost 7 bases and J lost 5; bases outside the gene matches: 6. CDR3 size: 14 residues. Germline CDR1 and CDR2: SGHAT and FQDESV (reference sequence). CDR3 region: CASIPRTGDNEQFF. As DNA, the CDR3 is TGTGCCAGCATCCCCCGGACAGGGGACAATGAGCAGTTCTTC.

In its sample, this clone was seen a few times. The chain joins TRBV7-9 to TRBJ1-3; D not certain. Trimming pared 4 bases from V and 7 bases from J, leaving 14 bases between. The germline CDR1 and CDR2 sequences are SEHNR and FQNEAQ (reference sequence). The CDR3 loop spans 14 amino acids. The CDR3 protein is CASSSRESPNTIYF. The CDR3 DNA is TGTGCCAGCAGCTCCCGAGAGTCCCCCAACACCATATATTTT.

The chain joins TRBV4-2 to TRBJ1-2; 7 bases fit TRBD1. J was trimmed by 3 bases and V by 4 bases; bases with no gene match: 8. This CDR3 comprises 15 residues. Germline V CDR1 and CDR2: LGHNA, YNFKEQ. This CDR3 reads CASSPRTGRDYGYTF. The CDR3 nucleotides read TGTGCCAGCAGCCCCCGGACAGGAAGGGACTATGGCTACACCTTC.

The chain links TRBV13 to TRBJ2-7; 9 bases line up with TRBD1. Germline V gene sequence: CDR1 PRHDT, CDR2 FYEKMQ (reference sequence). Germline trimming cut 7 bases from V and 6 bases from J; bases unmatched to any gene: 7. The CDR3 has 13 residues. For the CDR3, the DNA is TGTGCCAGCAAGGGACAGGGCCACACCGAGCAGTACTTC. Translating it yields CASKGQGHTEQYF.

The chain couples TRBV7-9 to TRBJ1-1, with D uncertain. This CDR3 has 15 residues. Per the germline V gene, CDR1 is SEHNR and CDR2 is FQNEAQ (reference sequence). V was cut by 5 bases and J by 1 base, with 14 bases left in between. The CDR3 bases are TGTGCCAGCAGCCTCACATTACCTGGGAACACTGAAGCTTTCTTT. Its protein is CASSLTLPGNTEAFF.

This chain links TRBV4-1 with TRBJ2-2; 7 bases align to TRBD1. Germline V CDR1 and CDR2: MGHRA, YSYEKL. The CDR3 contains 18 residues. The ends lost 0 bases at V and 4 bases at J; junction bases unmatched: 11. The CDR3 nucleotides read TGCGCCAGCAGCCAAGAGAGGCAAAGGGGGCGCGGCACCGGGGAGCTGTTTTTT. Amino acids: CASSQERQRGRGTGELFF.

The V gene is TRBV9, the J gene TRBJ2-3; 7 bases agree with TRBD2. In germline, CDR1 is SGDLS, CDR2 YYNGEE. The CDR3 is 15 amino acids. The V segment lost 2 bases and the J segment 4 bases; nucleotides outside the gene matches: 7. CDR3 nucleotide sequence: TGTGCCAGCAGCGTTCTGCGGGAGTACCCAGATACGCAGTATTTT. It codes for CASSVLREYPDTQYF.

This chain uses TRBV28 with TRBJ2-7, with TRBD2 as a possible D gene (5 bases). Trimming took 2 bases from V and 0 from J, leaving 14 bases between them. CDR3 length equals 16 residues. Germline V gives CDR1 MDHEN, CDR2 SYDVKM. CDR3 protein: CASSLRGGGSSYEQYF. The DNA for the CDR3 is TGTGCCAGCAGTTTACGTGGTGGAGGAAGCTCCTACGAGCAGTACTTC.

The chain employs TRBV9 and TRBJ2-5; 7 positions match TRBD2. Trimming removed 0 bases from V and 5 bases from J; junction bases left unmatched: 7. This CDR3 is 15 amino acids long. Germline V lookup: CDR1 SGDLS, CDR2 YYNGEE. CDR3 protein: CASSVGGGTGETQYF. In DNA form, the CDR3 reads TGTGCCAGCAGCGTAGGGGGGGGAACCGGGGAGACCCAGTACTTC.

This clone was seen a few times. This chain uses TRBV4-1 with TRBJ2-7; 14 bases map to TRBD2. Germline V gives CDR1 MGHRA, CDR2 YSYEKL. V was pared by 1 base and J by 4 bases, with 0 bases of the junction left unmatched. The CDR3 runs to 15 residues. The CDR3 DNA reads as TGCGCCAGCAGCCAAGGGACTAGCGGGAGGTACGAGCAGTACTTC. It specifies CASSQGTSGRYEQYF.

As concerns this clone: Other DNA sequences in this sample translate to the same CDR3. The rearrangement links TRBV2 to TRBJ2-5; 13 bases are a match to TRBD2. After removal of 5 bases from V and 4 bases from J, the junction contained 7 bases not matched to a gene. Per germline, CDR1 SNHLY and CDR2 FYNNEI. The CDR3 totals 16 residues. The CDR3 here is CASSPTSGGARETQYF. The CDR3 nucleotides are TGTGCCAGCAGTCCTACTAGCGGGGGGGCCCGAGAGACCCAGTACTTC.

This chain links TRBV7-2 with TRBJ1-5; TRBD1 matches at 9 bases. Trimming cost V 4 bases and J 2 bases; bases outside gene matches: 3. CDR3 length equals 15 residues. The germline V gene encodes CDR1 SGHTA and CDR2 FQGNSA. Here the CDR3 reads CASSSRTGGNQPQHF. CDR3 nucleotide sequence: TGTGCCAGCAGCTCCCGGACAGGGGGCAATCAGCCCCAGCATTTT.

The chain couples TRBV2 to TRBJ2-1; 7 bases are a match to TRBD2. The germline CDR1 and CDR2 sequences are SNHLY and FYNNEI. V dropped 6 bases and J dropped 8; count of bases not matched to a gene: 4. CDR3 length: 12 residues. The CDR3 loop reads CASSREDDEQFF. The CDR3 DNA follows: TGTGCCAGCAGCCGGGAGGACGATGAGCAGTTCTTC.

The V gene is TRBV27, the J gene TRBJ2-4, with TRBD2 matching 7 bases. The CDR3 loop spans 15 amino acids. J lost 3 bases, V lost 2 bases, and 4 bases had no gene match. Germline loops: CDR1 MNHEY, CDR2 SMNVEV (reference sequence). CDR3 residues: CASSLTGGLKNIQYF. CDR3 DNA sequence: TGTGCCAGCAGTTTAACGGGAGGCCTCAAAAACATTCAGTACTTC.

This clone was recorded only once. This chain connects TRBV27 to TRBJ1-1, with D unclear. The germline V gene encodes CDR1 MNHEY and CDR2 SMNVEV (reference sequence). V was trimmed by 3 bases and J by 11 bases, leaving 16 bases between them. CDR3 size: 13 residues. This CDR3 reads CASSLAGPLEAFF. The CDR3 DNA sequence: TGTGCCAGCAGTTTGGCGGGTCCCCTAGAGGCTTTCTTT.

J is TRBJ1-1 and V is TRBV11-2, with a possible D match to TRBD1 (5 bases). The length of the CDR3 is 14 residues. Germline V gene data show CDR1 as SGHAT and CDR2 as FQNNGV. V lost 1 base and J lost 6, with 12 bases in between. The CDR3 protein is CASSLAGGTPEAFF. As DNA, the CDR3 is TGTGCCAGCAGCTTAGCGGGGGGGACCCCTGAAGCTTTCTTT.

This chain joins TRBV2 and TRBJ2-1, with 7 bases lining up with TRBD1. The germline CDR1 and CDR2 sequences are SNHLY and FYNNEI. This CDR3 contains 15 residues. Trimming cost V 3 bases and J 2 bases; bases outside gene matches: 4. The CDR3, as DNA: TGTGCCAGCAGTGATTCTAGGGGGCCCTACAATGAGCAGTTCTTC. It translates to CASSDSRGPYNEQFF.

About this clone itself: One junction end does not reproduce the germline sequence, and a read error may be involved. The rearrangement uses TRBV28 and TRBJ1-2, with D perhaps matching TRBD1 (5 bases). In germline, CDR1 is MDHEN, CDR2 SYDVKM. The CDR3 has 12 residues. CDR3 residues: CTSSLQVRDYTF. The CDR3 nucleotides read TGTACCAGCAGTTTACAAGTCAGGGACTACACCTTC.

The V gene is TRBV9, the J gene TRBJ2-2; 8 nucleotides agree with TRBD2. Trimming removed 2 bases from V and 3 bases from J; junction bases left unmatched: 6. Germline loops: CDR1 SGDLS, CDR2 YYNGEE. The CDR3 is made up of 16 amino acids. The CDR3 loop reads CASSVSGSVDTGELFF. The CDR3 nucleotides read TGTGCCAGCAGCGTGAGCGGGAGCGTCGACACCGGGGAGCTGTTTTTT.